Below are 8 T cell receptor beta chains sequenced from a single sample in a study of blood T cell repertoires in COVID-19. The protocol was immunoSEQ multiplex PCR, while the TCRdb copy is restricted to in-frame clones and leaves out a portion. The table records some 400,000 clones, approximately 86% of them present only once. The sequencing input was peripheral blood. The receptors stem from a human donor in a cohort sampled during active COVID-19.

The V gene is TRBV9, the J gene TRBJ2-1, with D possibly TRBD1 on 7 matching bases. V was cut by 2 bases and J by 9 bases, with 15 bases left in between. The germline V gene encodes CDR1 SGDLS and CDR2 YYNGEE. The CDR3 is made up of 14 amino acids. The DNA for the CDR3 is TGTGCCAGCAGCGTCGACCCAGGGGGGATTGAGCAGTTCTTC. Encoded protein: CASSVDPGGIEQFF.

The chain links TRBV7-8 to TRBJ2-1; 9 bases match TRBD2. There are 14 residues in the CDR3. The V gene end was trimmed by 3 bases and the J gene end by 8 bases; junction bases not matched to a gene: 5. Germline lookup yields CDR1 SGHVS and CDR2 FQNEAQ. CDR3 loop: CASSLGGGAYEQFF. CDR3 sequence (DNA): TGTGCCAGCAGCTTGGGCGGGGGGGCGTATGAGCAGTTCTTC.

J is TRBJ2-7 and V is TRBV6-5; 7 nucleotides match TRBD2. The germline V gene has CDR1 MNHEY and CDR2 SVGAGI. Unmatched junction bases numbered 6, after V lost 5 bases and J lost 5 bases. The CDR3 loop spans 13 amino acids. CDR3: CASSKRERDEQYF. The CDR3, as DNA: TGTGCCAGCAGTAAGCGGGAAAGGGACGAGCAGTACTTC.

This rearrangement joins TRBV10-3 to TRBJ2-2; 7 nucleotides agree with TRBD2. The CDR3 runs to 16 residues. J was trimmed by 0 bases and V by 10 bases; bases with no gene match: 11. Germline V gene data show CDR1 as ENHRY and CDR2 as SYGVKD. CDR3 nucleotide sequence: TGTGCCACTTCCCTTAGCGGGTCGACGAACACCGGGGAGCTGTTTTTT. It yields the protein CATSLSGSTNTGELFF.

The chain joins TRBV28 to TRBJ2-7; 8 bases agree with TRBD2. V shed 3 bases, J shed 0 bases, and the junction held 4 bases outside the gene matches. The CDR3 totals 15 residues. Germline V gene sequence: CDR1 MDHEN, CDR2 SYDVKM. CDR3 DNA sequence: TGTGCCAGCAGTTTGATAGCGGGAAACTCCTACGAGCAGTACTTC. Translation gives CASSLIAGNSYEQYF. Variable domain in full (rest from reference TRBV28 and TRBJ2-7): DVKVTQSSRYLVKRTGEKVFLECVQDMDHENMFWYRQDPGLGLRLIYFSYDVKMKEKGDIPEGYSVSREKKERFSLILESASTNQTSMYLCASSLIAGNSYEQYFGPGTRLTVT.

The J gene is TRBJ1-1, the V gene TRBV2; the match to TRBD1 covers 7 bases. Germline V gene lookup returns CDR1 SNHLY and CDR2 FYNNEI. J gave up 0 bases and V 7 bases, and 5 bases lay outside the gene matches. The CDR3 is made up of 14 amino acids. The CDR3 reads CASIQDRLNTEAFF. In DNA form, the CDR3 reads TGTGCCAGCATCCAGGACAGGTTGAACACTGAAGCTTTCTTT.

This rearrangement joins TRBV10-1 to TRBJ2-5; D uncertain. This CDR3 has 13 residues. Deletions cut 3 bases from V and 2 bases from J, with 7 bases between. The germline V gene has CDR1 WNHNN and CDR2 SYGVQD (reference sequence). In nucleotides, the CDR3 is TGCGCCAGCAGTGAAACTCTTCAAGAGACCCAGTACTTC. Protein sequence: CASSETLQETQYF.

This clone was counted a single time. DNA of the CDR3: TGTGCCAGCCGGACAGGAATGAACACTGAAGCTTTCTTT. The encoded protein is CASRTGMNTEAFF. The J gene is TRBJ1-1, the V gene TRBV7-8; 7 positions agree with TRBD1. The CDR3 sequence is 13 residues long. Germline lookup yields CDR1 SGHVS and CDR2 FQNEAQ. V shed 8 bases, J shed 0 bases, and the junction held 3 bases outside the gene matches.